Shown below are 2 T cell receptor beta chains from a single sample sequenced in a study of T cell repertoires in cytomegalovirus infection. TCRdb passed the reads through MiXCR, listing each CDR3 protein once. The sample carries 750,000 to 950,000 distinct CDR3 sequences, 29% recorded once. Their antigens remain unidentified. The source was cultured CD8+ T cells from PBMCs, collected from culture after CMV antigen stimulation. All receptors derive from a human donor in good health (CMV status not recorded). Some clones in this sample may be carry-over from other donors' samples.

This clonotype was seen more than once but under ten times. V gene TRBV5-4 combines with J gene TRBJ2-3; a possible D gene is TRBD1 (6 bases). Between the trimmed V and J ends, which lost 0 bases and 0 bases, there was a span of 11 bases. CDR1 is SGHNT, CDR2 YYREEE, per germline (reference sequence). The CDR3 contains 16 residues. Written as DNA, the CDR3 is TGTGCCAGCAGCTTGGGACAGGCTTGGAGCACAGATACGCAGTATTTT. The encoded protein is CASSLGQAWSTDTQYF.

The chain joins TRBV2 to TRBJ2-1; no definite D call. Germline V gene lookup returns CDR1 SNHLY and CDR2 FYNNEI. The CDR3 sequence is 15 residues long. Trimming took 6 bases from V and 0 from J, leaving 12 bases between them. The CDR3 loop reads CASRAVLSSYNEQFF. The DNA of the CDR3 is TGTGCCAGCAGAGCCGTTCTGAGCTCCTACAATGAGCAGTTCTTC.